These 14 T cell receptor beta chains share one sample of origin, sequenced in a study of blood T cell repertoires in COVID-19. Profiled with immunoSEQ multiplex PCR; TCRdb holds only in-frame clones, not every one. The sample comprises roughly 410,000 clones, about 89% of which are singletons, and about 1.4% rests with the top ten. Sequenced sample: peripheral blood. The receptors here all came from a middle-aged woman with COVID-19, enrolled during active disease.

The chain couples TRBV19 to TRBJ1-4, with D perhaps TRBD1 (5 bases). The germline V gene encodes CDR1 LNHDA and CDR2 SQIVND (reference sequence). The CDR3 length is 16 residues. V was trimmed by 0 bases and J by 3 bases, leaving 11 bases between them. DNA for the CDR3: TGTGCCAGTAGTATAGATCGGGAGGGACCTAATGAAAAACTGTTTTTT. Protein: CASSIDREGPNEKLFF.

This clone was seen only a few times. This chain links TRBV19 with TRBJ1-3; 7 bases are shared with TRBD1. Germline CDR1 is LNHDA and CDR2 is SQIVND (reference sequence). This CDR3 contains 17 residues. V lost 6 bases, J lost 0 bases, and 11 bases stayed unmatched. In nucleotides, the CDR3 is TGTGCCAGTAGAACTCGGGACAGACCTAACTCTGGAAACACCATATATTTT. Protein product: CASRTRDRPNSGNTIYF.

As for this clone: Other DNA sequences within the sample encode an identical CDR3. The chain recombines TRBV9 with TRBJ1-1, with D possibly TRBD1 on 5 matching bases. The length of the CDR3 is 15 residues. Germline CDR1 SGDLS, CDR2 YYNGEE. Trimming removed 0 bases at V and 4 bases at J, with 13 bases between. The CDR3 coding sequence is TGTGCCAGCAGCGTAGAACCGGGGGGAGGCACTGAAGCTTTCTTT. Translating it yields CASSVEPGGGTEAFF.

V and J are TRBV5-1 and TRBJ2-7; tentative D call: TRBD1 (6 bases). CDR1 is SGHRS and CDR2 is YFSETQ in the germline V gene. The CDR3 runs to 13 residues. V gave up 0 bases and J gave up 3 bases, with 7 bases separating them. In DNA form, the CDR3 reads TGCGCCAGCAGCTTGGACAGGGACTACGAGCAGTACTTC. Translation gives CASSLDRDYEQYF.

The chain employs TRBV11-2 and TRBJ2-3; 8 nucleotides line up with TRBD1. The ends lost 4 bases at V and 0 bases at J; junction bases unmatched: 6. The germline gives CDR1 SGHAT, CDR2 FQNNGV. This CDR3 is built from 16 residues. CDR3 residues: CASSSTGALSTDTQYF. The CDR3 bases are TGTGCCAGCAGCTCGACAGGGGCTTTAAGCACAGATACGCAGTATTTT.

J is TRBJ1-4 and V is TRBV28, with D maybe TRBD1 (6 bases). The length of the CDR3 is 19 residues. Germline assignment: CDR1 MDHEN and CDR2 SYDVKM. V shed 5 bases and J shed 0 bases, with 22 bases lying between them. CDR3 coding DNA: TGTGCCAGCAGTCCCCCCCTTGAGGGGGTGGTCGCAACTAATGAAAAACTGTTTTTT. Translation gives CASSPPLEGVVATNEKLFF.

This clone has a handful of counts. J is TRBJ2-5 and V is TRBV21-1; the table assigns TRBD1, which was not confirmed against the DNA. TRBV21-1 is a documented pseudogene. This CDR3 region has 16 residues. CDR3 in amino acids: CASSKGSLNMAETQYF. CDR3 nucleotides: TGTGCCAGCAGCAAAGGTTCCCTGAACATGGCCGAGACCCAGTACTTC.

V and J are TRBV3-1 (or the pseudogene TRBV3-2) and TRBJ2-1; 8 bases are a match to TRBD2. Germline values: CDR1 LGHDT, CDR2 YNNKEL (reference sequence). Trimming at V came to 4 bases and at J to 5 bases, leaving 10 bases not matched to a gene. This CDR3 has 16 residues. The CDR3 coding sequence is TGTGCCAGCAGCCTCTGGACTAGCAGAAACAACAATGAGCAGTTCTTC. Its protein product is CASSLWTSRNNNEQFF.

J is TRBJ2-1 and V is TRBV7-2; 9 bases are shared with TRBD2. The CDR3 is made up of 16 amino acids. Unmatched junction bases numbered 8, after V lost 2 bases and J lost 6 bases. Germline V gene data show CDR1 as SGHTA and CDR2 as FQGNSA. The CDR3: CASSLRASGISNEQFF. The CDR3 bases are TGTGCCAGCAGCTTAAGGGCTAGCGGGATCTCCAATGAGCAGTTCTTC.

The chain links TRBV10-3 to TRBJ1-2, with TRBD1 matching over 11 bases. V shed 2 bases, J shed 6 bases, and the junction held 11 bases outside the gene matches. The CDR3 has 17 amino acids. CDR1 and CDR2 from the germline V gene are ENHRY and SYGVKD. CDR3: CAISERLGQGDPNGYTF. The CDR3 coding sequence is TGTGCCATCAGTGAGAGGTTGGGACAGGGGGATCCCAATGGCTACACCTTC.

V and J are TRBV13 and TRBJ2-7, with 8 positions matching TRBD1. This CDR3 contains 13 residues. The V and J ends lost 10 bases and 0 bases, in that order; junction bases with no gene match: 5. Germline lookup yields CDR1 PRHDT and CDR2 FYEKMQ (reference sequence). DNA for the CDR3: TGTGCCACCGGACAGGGCTCCTCCTACGAGCAGTACTTC. It yields the protein CATGQGSSYEQYF. The entire variable domain, with the rest obtained from reference TRBV13 and TRBJ2-7, is as follows: AAGVIQSPRHLIKEKRETATLKCYPIPRHDTVYWYQQGPGQDPQFLISFYEKMQSDKGSIPDRFSAQQFSDYHSELNMSSLELGDSALYFCATGQGSSYEQYFGPGTRLTVT.

This chain links TRBV5-6 with TRBJ1-5; D not resolved. Trimming stripped 3 bases from V and 1 base from J, with 11 bases between. CDR3 length: 15 residues. Germline V gene data show CDR1 as SGHDT and CDR2 as YYEEEE. This CDR3 is CASSYNGVSNQPQHF. The CDR3 DNA reads as TGTGCCAGCAGCTATAACGGGGTCAGCAATCAGCCCCAGCATTTT.

The gene calls are TRBV7-8 and TRBJ2-7; 7 bases map to TRBD1. The germline V gene has CDR1 SGHVS and CDR2 FQNEAQ. J lost 4 bases, V lost 6 bases, and 6 bases had no gene match. This CDR3 is built from 13 residues. The CDR3 region is CASSYRGQYEQYF. The CDR3 DNA reads as TGTGCCAGCAGTTATAGGGGACAGTACGAGCAGTACTTC.

The gene calls are TRBV18 and TRBJ2-7; 8 bases match TRBD1. CDR3 length: 15 residues. The trim removed 2 bases at V and 3 bases at J, leaving 6 bases unmatched. Per germline, CDR1 KGHSH and CDR2 LQKENI. This chain's CDR3 is CASSPSQGQDYEQYF. DNA for the CDR3: TGTGCCAGCTCACCAAGCCAGGGACAGGACTACGAGCAGTACTTC.